This T cell receptor (beta chain) derives from a study of blood T cell repertoires in COVID-19. Study-wide background: The cDNA or gDNA used as material had been derived from T cells, B-cell-depleted T cells, or PBMCs.

Seattle patients were enrolled during active infection and followed longitudinally. There are 18 residues in the CDR3. V was clipped by 9 bases and J by 8 bases; unmatched bases: 16. CDR1 and CDR2 (germline): LNHDA, SQIVND (reference sequence). Authors' analysis steps: Quantification of nucleated cells was approximated via reference gene primer amplification. Profiling relied on immunoSEQ multiplex PCR, and the TCRdb table lists in-frame clones only, not all of them. The V and J calls and clone size are taken from that table; D and trimming were inferred from the DNA. The sample lists over 250,000 clones, 86% seen once, with approximately 14% in the top ten.

The material sequenced was peripheral blood. V usage is TRBV19 and J usage is TRBJ2-1; 16 nucleotides line up with TRBD2. The sequence derives from a woman aged 65 to 85 with COVID-19, enrolled during active disease. CDR3 in amino acids: CASKAGTSGGAFQDEQFF. The CDR3 DNA sequence: TGTGCCAGCAAGGCCGGGACTAGCGGGGGGGCCTTCCAGGATGAGCAGTTCTTC.